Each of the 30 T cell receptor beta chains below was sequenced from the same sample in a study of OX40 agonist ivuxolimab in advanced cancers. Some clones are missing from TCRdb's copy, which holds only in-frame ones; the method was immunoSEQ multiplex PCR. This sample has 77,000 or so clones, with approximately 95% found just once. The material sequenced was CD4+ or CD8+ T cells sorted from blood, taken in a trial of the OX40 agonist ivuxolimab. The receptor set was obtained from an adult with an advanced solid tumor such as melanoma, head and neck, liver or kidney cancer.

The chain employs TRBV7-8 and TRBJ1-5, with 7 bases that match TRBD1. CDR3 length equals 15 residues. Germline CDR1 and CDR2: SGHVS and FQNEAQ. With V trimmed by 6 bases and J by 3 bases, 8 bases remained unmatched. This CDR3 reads CASSFSGTDNQPQHF. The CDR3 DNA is TGTGCCAGCAGTTTCTCCGGGACAGACAATCAGCCCCAGCATTTT.

Here the CDR3 reads CASGFFLPGTFNYGYTF. In nucleotides, the CDR3 is TGTGCTAGTGGTTTCTTCTTGCCCGGGACATTTAACTATGGCTACACCTTC. The chain combines TRBV12-5 with TRBJ1-2; tentative D call: TRBD1 (6 bases). Germline-derived CDR1 and CDR2 are LGHNT and FRNRAP. This CDR3 comprises 17 residues. V shed 3 bases and J shed 1 base, with 18 bases lying between them.

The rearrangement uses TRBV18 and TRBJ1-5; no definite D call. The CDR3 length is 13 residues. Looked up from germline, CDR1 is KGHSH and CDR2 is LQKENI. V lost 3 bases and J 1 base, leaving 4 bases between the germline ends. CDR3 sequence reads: CASSPDSNQPQHF. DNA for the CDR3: TGTGCCAGCTCACCGGACAGCAATCAGCCCCAGCATTTT.

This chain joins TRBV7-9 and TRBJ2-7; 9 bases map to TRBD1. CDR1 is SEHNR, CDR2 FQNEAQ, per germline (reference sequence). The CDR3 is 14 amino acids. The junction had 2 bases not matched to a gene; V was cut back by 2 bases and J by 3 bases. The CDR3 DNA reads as TGTGCCAGCAGCTTAACGGGACAGGGCTACGAGCAGTACTTC. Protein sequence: CASSLTGQGYEQYF.

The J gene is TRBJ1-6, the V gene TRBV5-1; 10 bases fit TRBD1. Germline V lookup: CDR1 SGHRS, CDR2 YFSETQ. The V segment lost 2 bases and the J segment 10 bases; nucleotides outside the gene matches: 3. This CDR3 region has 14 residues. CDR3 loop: CASSFGQGGSPLHF. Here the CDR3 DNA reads TGCGCCAGCAGCTTTGGACAGGGGGGATCACCCCTCCACTTT.

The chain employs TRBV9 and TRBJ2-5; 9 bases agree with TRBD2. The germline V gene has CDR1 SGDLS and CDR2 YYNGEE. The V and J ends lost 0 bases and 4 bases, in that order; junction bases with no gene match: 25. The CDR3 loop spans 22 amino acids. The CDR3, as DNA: TGTGCCAGCAGCGTAGTAGGCGGGGGGGCCGGAGTTCCCCCCCAACATTTAGAGACCCAGTACTTC. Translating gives CASSVVGGGAGVPPQHLETQYF.

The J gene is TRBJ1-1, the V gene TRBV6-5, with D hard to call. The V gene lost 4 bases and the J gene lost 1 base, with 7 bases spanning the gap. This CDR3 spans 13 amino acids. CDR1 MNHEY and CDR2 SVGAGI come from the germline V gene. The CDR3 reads CASSWRKNTEAFF. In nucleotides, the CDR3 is TGTGCCAGCAGTTGGCGGAAGAACACTGAAGCTTTCTTT.

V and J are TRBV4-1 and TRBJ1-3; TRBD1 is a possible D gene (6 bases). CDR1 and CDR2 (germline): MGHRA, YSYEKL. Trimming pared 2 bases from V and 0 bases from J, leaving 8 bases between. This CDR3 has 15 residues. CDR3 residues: CASSQSQGSGNTIYF. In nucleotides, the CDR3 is TGCGCCAGCAGCCAATCACAGGGCTCTGGAAACACCATATATTTT.

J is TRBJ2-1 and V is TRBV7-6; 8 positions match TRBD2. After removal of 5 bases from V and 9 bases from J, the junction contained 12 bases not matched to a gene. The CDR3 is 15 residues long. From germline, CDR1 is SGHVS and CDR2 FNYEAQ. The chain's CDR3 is CASSPVRRGDGEQFF. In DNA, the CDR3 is TGTGCCAGCAGCCCCGTGAGGCGGGGGGACGGTGAGCAGTTCTTC.

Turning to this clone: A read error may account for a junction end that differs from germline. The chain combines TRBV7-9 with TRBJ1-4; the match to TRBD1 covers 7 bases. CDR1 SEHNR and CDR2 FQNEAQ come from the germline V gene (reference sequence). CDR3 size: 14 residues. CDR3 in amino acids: CASSLGGPNEKLFF. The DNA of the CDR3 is TGTGCCAGCAGTTTAGGGGGCCCTAATGAAAAACTGTTTTTT.

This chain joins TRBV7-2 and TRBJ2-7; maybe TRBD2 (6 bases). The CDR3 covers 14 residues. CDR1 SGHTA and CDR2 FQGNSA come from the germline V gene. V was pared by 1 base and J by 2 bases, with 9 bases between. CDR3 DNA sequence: TGTGCCAGCAGCTTAGGTCCGGGGGCCTACGAGCAGTACTTC. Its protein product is CASSLGPGAYEQYF.

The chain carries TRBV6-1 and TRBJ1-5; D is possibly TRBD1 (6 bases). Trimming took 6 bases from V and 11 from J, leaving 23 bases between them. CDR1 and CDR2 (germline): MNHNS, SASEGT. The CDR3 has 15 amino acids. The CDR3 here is CASSEFTGILGSQHF. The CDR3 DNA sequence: TGTGCCAGCAGCGAATTCACAGGGATACTCGGGTCCCAGCATTTT.

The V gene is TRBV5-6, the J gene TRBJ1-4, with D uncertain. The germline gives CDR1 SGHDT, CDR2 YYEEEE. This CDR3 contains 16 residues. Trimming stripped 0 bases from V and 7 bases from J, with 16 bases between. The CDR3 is CASSLEGFIDGEKLFF. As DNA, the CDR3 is TGTGCCAGCAGCTTGGAAGGGTTCATAGATGGTGAAAAACTGTTTTTT.

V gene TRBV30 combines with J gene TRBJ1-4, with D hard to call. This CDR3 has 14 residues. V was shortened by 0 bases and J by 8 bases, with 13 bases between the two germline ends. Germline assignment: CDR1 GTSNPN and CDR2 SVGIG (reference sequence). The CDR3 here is CAWSVKVPIEKLFF. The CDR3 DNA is TGTGCCTGGAGTGTAAAGGTCCCAATAGAAAAACTGTTTTTT.

CDR3 loop: CASSIGTGAGETQYF. Here the CDR3 DNA reads TGTGCCAGTAGTATTGGGACAGGGGCCGGGGAGACCCAGTACTTC. The chain is built from TRBV19 and TRBJ2-5, with 10 bases fitting TRBD1. Germline V CDR1 and CDR2: LNHDA, SQIVND (reference sequence). CDR3 length equals 15 residues. Losses at the gene ends were 3 bases for V and 5 bases for J; bases not matched to a gene: 6.

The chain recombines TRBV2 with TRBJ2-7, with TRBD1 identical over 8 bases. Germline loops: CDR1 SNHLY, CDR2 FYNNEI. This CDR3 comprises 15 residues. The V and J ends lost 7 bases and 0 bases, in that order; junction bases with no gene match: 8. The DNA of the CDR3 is TGTGCCAGCAAGGTGGGACAGGAGTTCTCCTACGAGCAGTACTTC. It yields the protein CASKVGQEFSYEQYF.

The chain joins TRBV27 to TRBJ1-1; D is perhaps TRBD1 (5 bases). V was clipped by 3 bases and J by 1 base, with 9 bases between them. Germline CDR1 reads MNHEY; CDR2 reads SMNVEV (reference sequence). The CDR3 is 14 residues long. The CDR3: CASSLLTANTEAFF. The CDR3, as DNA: TGTGCCAGCAGTTTGTTGACAGCGAACACTGAAGCTTTCTTT.

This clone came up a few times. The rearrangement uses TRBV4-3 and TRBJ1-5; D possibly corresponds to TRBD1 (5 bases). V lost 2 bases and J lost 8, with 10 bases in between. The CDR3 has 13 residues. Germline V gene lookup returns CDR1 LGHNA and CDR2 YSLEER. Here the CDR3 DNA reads TGCGCCAGCAGCCAATCGGTACAGGAGCCCCAGCATTTT. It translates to CASSQSVQEPQHF.

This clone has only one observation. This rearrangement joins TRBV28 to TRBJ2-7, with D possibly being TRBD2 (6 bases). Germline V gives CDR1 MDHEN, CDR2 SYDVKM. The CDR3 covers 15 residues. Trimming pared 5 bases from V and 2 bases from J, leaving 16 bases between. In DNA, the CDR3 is TGTGCCAGCAGTATGAACCGGGACTCCCCCTACGAGCAGTACTTC. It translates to CASSMNRDSPYEQYF. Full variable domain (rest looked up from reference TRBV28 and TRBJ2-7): DVKVTQSSRYLVKRTGEKVFLECVQDMDHENMFWYRQDPGLGLRLIYFSYDVKMKEKGDIPEGYSVSREKKERFSLILESASTNQTSMYLCASSMNRDSPYEQYFGPGTRLTVT.

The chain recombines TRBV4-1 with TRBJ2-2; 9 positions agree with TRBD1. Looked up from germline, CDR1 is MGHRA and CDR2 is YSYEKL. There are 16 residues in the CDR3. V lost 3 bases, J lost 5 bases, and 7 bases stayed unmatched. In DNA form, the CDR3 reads TGCGCCAGCAGCCAGGCGCCGGGACAGGGTACCGGGGAGCTGTTTTTT. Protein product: CASSQAPGQGTGELFF.

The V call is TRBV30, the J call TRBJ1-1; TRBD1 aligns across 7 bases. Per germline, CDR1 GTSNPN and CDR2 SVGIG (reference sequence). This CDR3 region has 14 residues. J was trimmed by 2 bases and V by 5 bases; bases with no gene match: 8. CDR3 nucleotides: TGTGCCTGGGCCAGGGGACAGACAAACACTGAAGCTTTCTTT. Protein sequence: CAWARGQTNTEAFF.

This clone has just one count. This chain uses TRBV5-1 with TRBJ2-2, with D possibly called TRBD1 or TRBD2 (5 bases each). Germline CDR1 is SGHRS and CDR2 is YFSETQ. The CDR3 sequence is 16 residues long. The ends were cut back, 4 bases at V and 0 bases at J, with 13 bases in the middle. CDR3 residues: CASSQGRFPNTGELFF. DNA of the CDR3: TGCGCCAGCAGCCAGGGACGGTTCCCGAACACCGGGGAGCTGTTTTTT.

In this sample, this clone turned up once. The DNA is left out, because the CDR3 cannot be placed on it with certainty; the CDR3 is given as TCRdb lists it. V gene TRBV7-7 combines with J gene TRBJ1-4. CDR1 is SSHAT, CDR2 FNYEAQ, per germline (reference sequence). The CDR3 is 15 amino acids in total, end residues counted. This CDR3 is CASSFGPGPNEKLFF.

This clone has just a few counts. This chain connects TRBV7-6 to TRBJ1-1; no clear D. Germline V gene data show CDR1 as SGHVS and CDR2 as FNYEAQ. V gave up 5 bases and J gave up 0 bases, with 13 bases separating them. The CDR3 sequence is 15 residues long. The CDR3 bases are TGTGCCAGCAGCGACGCGGGTCAAATGAACACTGAAGCTTTCTTT. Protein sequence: CASSDAGQMNTEAFF.

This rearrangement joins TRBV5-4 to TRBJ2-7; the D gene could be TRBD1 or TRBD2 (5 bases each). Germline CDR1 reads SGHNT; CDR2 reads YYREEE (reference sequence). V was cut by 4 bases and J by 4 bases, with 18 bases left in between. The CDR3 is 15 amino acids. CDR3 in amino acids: CASSHPTRGEYEQYF. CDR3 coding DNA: TGTGCCAGCAGCCACCCTACGAGGGGAGAGTACGAGCAGTACTTC.

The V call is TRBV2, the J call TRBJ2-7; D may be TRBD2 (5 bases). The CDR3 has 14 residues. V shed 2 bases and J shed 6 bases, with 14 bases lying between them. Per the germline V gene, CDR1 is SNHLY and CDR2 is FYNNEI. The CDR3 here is CASSEQTTLGEQYF. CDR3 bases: TGTGCCAGCAGTGAACAGACTACTTTGGGCGAGCAGTACTTC.

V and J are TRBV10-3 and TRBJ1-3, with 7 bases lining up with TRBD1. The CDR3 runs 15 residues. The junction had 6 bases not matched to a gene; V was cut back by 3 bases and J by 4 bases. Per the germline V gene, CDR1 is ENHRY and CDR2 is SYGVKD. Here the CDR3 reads CAISDPGQRGNTIYF. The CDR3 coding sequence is TGTGCCATCAGTGACCCGGGACAGCGAGGAAACACCATATATTTT.

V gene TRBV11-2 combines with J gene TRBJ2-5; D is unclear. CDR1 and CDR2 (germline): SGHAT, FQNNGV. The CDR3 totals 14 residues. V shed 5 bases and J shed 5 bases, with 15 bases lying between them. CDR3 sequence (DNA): TGTGCCAGCAGCGAGCTACCAGAAGAGGAGACCCAGTACTTC. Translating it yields CASSELPEEETQYF.

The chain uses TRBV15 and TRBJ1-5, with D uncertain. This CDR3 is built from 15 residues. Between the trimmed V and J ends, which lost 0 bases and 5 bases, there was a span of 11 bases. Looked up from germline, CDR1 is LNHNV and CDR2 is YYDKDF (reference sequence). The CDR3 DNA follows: TGTGCCACCAGCAGAGATGCGGCGGGGTATCAGCCCCAGCATTTT. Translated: CATSRDAAGYQPQHF.

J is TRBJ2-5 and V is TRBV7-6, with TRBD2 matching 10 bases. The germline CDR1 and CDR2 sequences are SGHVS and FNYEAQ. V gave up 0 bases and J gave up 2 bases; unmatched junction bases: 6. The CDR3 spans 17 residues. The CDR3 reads CASSLAASGGLQETQYF. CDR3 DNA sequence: TGTGCCAGCAGCTTAGCGGCTAGCGGGGGCCTACAAGAGACCCAGTACTTC.